This T cell receptor beta chain comes out of a study of a mutant IDH1 vaccine in newly diagnosed glioma. The table came from immunoSEQ multiplex PCR; TCRdb's copy has only in-frame clones and leaves some out. The data show 60,000 or so clones, with 75% to 90% seen just once and more than 1.5% held by the top ten. Germline CDR1 is SGHRS and CDR2 is YFSETQ. The V gene end was trimmed by 4 bases and the J gene end by 4 bases; junction bases not matched to a gene: 8. This CDR3 spans 14 amino acids. Remarks on this clone: The antigen remains undetermined.

This sample's time point: week 11, during vaccination. Every vaccine dose comprised 300 ug of mutant IDH1 20-mer peptide plus topical imiquimod. There were new WHO grade 3 or 4 astrocytomas in the donors, and these were IDH1-mutant and ATRX-lost. The clonotype comes from a middle-aged man with glioma. The chain couples TRBV5-1 to TRBJ2-7, with 7 bases fitting TRBD2. The material sequenced was PBMCs, taken from a glioma patient whose treatment included an IDH1 peptide vaccine. The CDR3 loop reads CASSPGLVVYEQYF. For the CDR3, the DNA is TGCGCCAGCAGCCCCGGACTAGTTGTGTACGAGCAGTACTTC.